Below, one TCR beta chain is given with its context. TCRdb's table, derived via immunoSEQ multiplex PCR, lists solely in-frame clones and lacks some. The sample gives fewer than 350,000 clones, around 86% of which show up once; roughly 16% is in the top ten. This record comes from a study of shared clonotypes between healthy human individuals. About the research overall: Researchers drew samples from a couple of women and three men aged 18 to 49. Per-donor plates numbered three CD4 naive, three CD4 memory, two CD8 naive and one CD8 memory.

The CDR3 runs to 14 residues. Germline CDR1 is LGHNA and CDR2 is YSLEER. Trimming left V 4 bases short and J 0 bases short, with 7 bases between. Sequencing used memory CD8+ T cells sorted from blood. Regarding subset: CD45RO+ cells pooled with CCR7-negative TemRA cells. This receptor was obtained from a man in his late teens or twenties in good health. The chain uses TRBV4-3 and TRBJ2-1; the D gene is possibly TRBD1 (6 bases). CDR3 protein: CASSPDSSYNEQFF. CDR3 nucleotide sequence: TGCGCCAGCAGCCCGGACAGCTCCTACAATGAGCAGTTCTTC.